This T cell receptor beta chain came from a study of T-cell memory formation after mild COVID-19. Findings and caveats of the study: Pre-infection memory held some responding clones, suggesting pre-existing cross-reactive T cells responded.

From germline, CDR1 is MNHEY and CDR2 SVGEGT. Trimming removed 2 bases from V and 4 bases from J; junction bases left unmatched: 8. This CDR3 is built from 17 residues. This clonotype was observed a few times. What it binds is not known. After 5'RACE with constant-segment primers, TCR alpha and TCR beta cDNA libraries carrying sample barcodes and UMIs were obtained. TCRdb itself ran the 5' RACE reads through MiXCR, one entry per CDR3 protein. The data show more than 450,000 distinct CDR3 sequences, with under 20% seen just once and 9.5% to 15% held by the top ten. Sequenced sample: PBMCs or a T cell subset sorted from them (not recorded which). This sequence was found in an adult woman who had mild COVID-19 (a few samples of this study predate the infection). Cell type and time point are not known. This chain connects TRBV6-2 or TRBV6-3 to TRBJ2-3; 11 bases align to TRBD2. DNA for the CDR3: TGTGCCAGCAGTTACCGTTTTAGCGGGAGGGGTGCAGATACGCAGTATTTT. It specifies CASSYRFSGRGADTQYF.